A selection of T cell receptor beta chains follows, all from one sample in a study of type 1 regulatory T cells. For these receptors, no antigen is known. Each CDR3 protein gets one entry after TCRdb re-called the reads with MiXCR. The sample carries under 75,000 distinct CDR3 sequences, roughly 20% recorded once. The specimen sequenced was cultured type 1 regulatory T (Tr1) cells, either the whole culture or a sorted fraction (not recorded which). These receptors were collected from a human donor in good health. Both conserved end residues are part of each CDR3. Fields, in order: V gene, CDR3 length, D gene, clone size, J gene, CDR3 DNA, CDR3 protein. A D gene is named only where the DNA matches it firmly. Clone size is given for some rows only: seen once, a few or many times, or a class if the clone is expanded.

TRBV9,14,.,medium-sized,TRBJ2-2,TGTGCCAGCAGCCTGAGATCGAACACCGGGGAGCTGTTTTTT,CASSLRSNTGELFF
TRBV29-1,13,.,few,TRBJ2-2,TGCAGCGTTGTAGGGGCGAAGGCCGGGGAGCTGTTTTTT,CSVVGAKAGELFF
TRBV9,15,.,few,TRBJ1-1,TGTGCCAGCAGCTCAAGGGAGGGGGTGAACACTGAAGCTTTCTTT,CASSSREGVNTEAFF
TRBV7-2,13,.,few,TRBJ2-3,TGTGCCAGCAGCTTAGACTTCACAGATACGCAGTATTTT,CASSLDFTDTQYF
TRBV5-4,16,.,.,TRBJ1-3,TGTGCCAGCAGCGAGGACAGTAGTCCCTCTGGAAACACCATATATTTT,CASSEDSSPSGNTIYF
TRBV25-1,13,TRBD1,few,TRBJ2-7,TGTGCCAGCAGGGGGACAGGGAGGCACGAGCAGTACTTC,CASRGTGRHEQYF
TRBV5-1,15,.,many,TRBJ1-2,TGCGCCAGCAGCTTGAACTCGGGTGACGGCTATGGCTACACCTTC,CASSLNSGDGYGYTF
TRBV20-1,14,TRBD2,.,TRBJ2-7,TGCAGTGCGGGACTAGCGGGAGGGCGGTACGAGCAGTACTTC,CSAGLAGGRYEQYF
TRBV7-2,13,.,few,TRBJ2-2,TGTGCCAGCAGCCTACCGAACACCGGGGAGCTGTTTTTT,CASSLPNTGELFF
TRBV5-1,15,TRBD1,.,TRBJ2-1,TGCGCCAGCAGCTCTACAGGGGCCAGGGACAATGAGCAGTTCTTC,CASSSTGARDNEQFF
TRBV7-9,16,.,few,TRBJ1-6,TGTGCCAGCAGCTCTCAGGGATTCTCGGATAATTCACCCCTCCACTTT,CASSSQGFSDNSPLHF
TRBV20-1,14,.,.,TRBJ2-3,TGCAGTGCTAGCTGGGGTACTAGCACAGATACGCAGTATTTT,CSASWGTSTDTQYF
TRBV6-1,13,.,.,TRBJ2-4,TGTGCCAGCAGTGAAGCATGGAGTGACATTCAGTACTTC,CASSEAWSDIQYF
TRBV29-1,15,TRBD2,.,TRBJ2-3,TGCAGCACGTTCGGGCGTGTGACTAGCACAGATGCGCAGTATTTT,CSTFGRVTSTDAQYF
TRBV20-1,14,.,.,TRBJ2-2,TGCAGTGCCCGAGACGTATCGAACACCGGGGAGCTGTTTTTT,CSARDVSNTGELFF
TRBV9,15,.,.,TRBJ2-5,TGTGCCAGCAGCCGGGCCCCGGGAAACCAAGAGACCCAGTACTTC,CASSRAPGNQETQYF
TRBV19,13,.,many,TRBJ1-2,TGTGCCAGTAGTTTCCAGGAGAACTATGGCTACACCTTC,CASSFQENYGYTF
TRBV3-1,12,.,.,TRBJ1-1,TGTGCCAGCAGCCAAGGTTTATCGGAAGCTTTCTTT,CASSQGLSEAFF
TRBV5-1,16,TRBD2,few,TRBJ2-1,TGCGCCAGCAGCCCAACCGGGACTAGCGGGCTCAATGAGCAGTTCTTC,CASSPTGTSGLNEQFF
TRBV20-1,14,.,few,TRBJ2-7,TGCAGTGCTAGAAATTTGGCGAACTCCTACGAGCAGTACTTC,CSARNLANSYEQYF
TRBV10-3,14,.,.,TRBJ1-3,TGTGTCATCAACCAGACCAGCCCTGGAAACACCATATATTTT,CVINQTSPGNTIYF
TRBV29-1,10,.,.,TRBJ2-1,TGCAGCGTGCATTACAATGAGCAGTTCTTC,CSVHYNEQFF
TRBV5-1,16,.,.,TRBJ2-5,TGCGCCAGCAGCCTACCACAGGGAAAGTCCCAAGGGACCCAGTACTTC,CASSLPQGKSQGTQYF
TRBV20-1,14,TRBD2,.,TRBJ2-1,TGCAGTGCCGACCGTAGCGGGAAAAACAATGAGCAGTTCTTC,CSADRSGKNNEQFF
TRBV27,16,TRBD2,.,TRBJ2-7,TGTGCCAGCAGCGAAATGTTGGGGCTAGCGGTCTGCGAGCAGTACTTC,CASSEMLGLAVCEQYF
TRBV5-1,14,.,.,TRBJ2-3,TGCGCCAGCAGCTTGTGGACTAGCACAGATACGCAGTATTTT,CASSLWTSTDTQYF
TRBV3-1,15,.,.,TRBJ2-7,TGTGCCAGCAGCCAACGGCTAGCCGCCCCCTACGAGCAGTACTTC,CASSQRLAAPYEQYF
TRBV7-2,13,.,few,TRBJ2-7,TGTGCCAGCAGCTTGGACGCCTCCTACGAGCAGTACTTC,CASSLDASYEQYF
TRBV20-1,14,.,.,TRBJ2-2,TGCAGTGCCACCCCAGGGCTGAACACCGGGGAGCTGTTTTTT,CSATPGLNTGELFF
TRBV5-1,12,.,many,TRBJ2-7,TGCGCCAGCAGCACACAGACCTACGAGCAGTACTTC,CASSTQTYEQYF
TRBV6-5,16,TRBD2,.,TRBJ2-1,TGTGCCAGCAGTTACTCCTCCCGCGGGAGCCGGGATGAGCAGTTCTTC,CASSYSSRGSRDEQFF
TRBV10-3,14,TRBD2,.,TRBJ2-3,TGTGCCATCTCTAGCGGGCCTAGCACAGATACGCAGTATTTT,CAISSGPSTDTQYF
TRBV10-3,13,TRBD2,few,TRBJ2-5,TGTGCCATCAGTGACGCGGGAGATGAGACCCAGTACTTC,CAISDAGDETQYF
TRBV19,13,.,.,TRBJ2-1,TGTGCCAGTAGTACTAGCTACTACAATGAGCAGTTCTTC,CASSTSYYNEQFF
TRBV3-1,15,TRBD1,.,TRBJ2-7,TGTGCCAGCAGCCTACCTGGACAGGGGGCCTACGAGCAGTACTTC,CASSLPGQGAYEQYF
TRBV19,12,.,.,TRBJ2-2,TGTGCCAGTAATACATCCCCCGGGGAGCTGTTTTTT,CASNTSPGELFF
TRBV5-1,17,TRBD2,few,TRBJ2-1,TGCGCCAGCAGCGCCGCTAGCGGGAGACCCCGGGACGATGAGCAGTTCTTC,CASSAASGRPRDDEQFF
TRBV6-1,8,.,.,TRBJ2-7,TGTGCCAGGCACGAGCAGTACTTC,CARHEQYF
TRBV5-1,15,TRBD2,few,TRBJ2-1,TGCGCCAGCAGCGAGCAGCGGGAGAGGGGTAATGAGCAGTTCTTC,CASSEQRERGNEQFF
TRBV5-1,15,TRBD1,few,TRBJ2-3,TGCGCCAGCAGCTTAAATGGTCAGGGGGTAGATACGCAGTATTTT,CASSLNGQGVDTQYF
TRBV2,14,.,many,TRBJ1-1,TGTGCCAGCAGTCGCCTAACACCTAACACTGAAGCTTTCTTT,CASSRLTPNTEAFF
TRBV9,15,.,few,TRBJ1-4,TGTGCCAGCAGCCCCTCAGGGACGCCGAGTGAAAAACTGTTTTTT,CASSPSGTPSEKLFF
TRBV28,12,.,.,TRBJ1-2,TGTGCCAGCAGCCGAAGTCAGTCCGGCTACACCTTC,CASSRSQSGYTF
TRBV5-1,14,TRBD1,few,TRBJ1-2,TGCGCCAGCGGCCCTCAGGGGGGGCACTATGGCTACACCTTC,CASGPQGGHYGYTF
TRBV20-1,11,.,.,TRBJ2-3,TGCAGTGCTAAACTTCAGGATACGCAGTATTTT,CSAKLQDTQYF
TRBV12-3/TRBV12-4,14,.,.,TRBJ2-7,TGTGCCAGCAGTTTCTCGGCCGCGCGGTACGAGCAGTACTTC,CASSFSAARYEQYF
TRBV11-3,13,.,few,TRBJ2-2,TGTGCCAGCAGCTTGGGCAGGAAGGGGGAGCTGTTTTTT,CASSLGRKGELFF
TRBV9,12,.,.,TRBJ2-1,TGTGCCAGTAGCGTAGGCTTCAATGAGCAGTTCTTC,CASSVGFNEQFF
TRBV7-2,15,.,many,TRBJ1-1,TGTGCCAGCAGCTTATTACAGGGAATGGGAACTGAAGCTTTCTTT,CASSLLQGMGTEAFF
TRBV2,14,.,.,TRBJ2-2,TGTGCCAGCAACTCCGGGACTCCTACCGGGGAGCTGTTTTTT,CASNSGTPTGELFF
TRBV6-1,13,TRBD2,many,TRBJ2-5,TGTGCCACCCGCCCCAGCGGGAGAGAGACCCAGTACTTC,CATRPSGRETQYF
TRBV29-1,13,TRBD1,few,TRBJ2-5,TGCAGCGCACGAGGGACAGGCCGGGAGACCCAGTACTTC,CSARGTGRETQYF
TRBV4-3,15,.,few,TRBJ2-2,TGCGCCAGCAGCCAAGGGACAGATGGAACCGGGGAGCTGTTTTTT,CASSQGTDGTGELFF
TRBV7-9,12,TRBD1,few,TRBJ2-1,TGTGCCAGCAGCGTAGGGGACAGGGTCATCGGGTTC,CASSVGDRVIGF
TRBV5-1,15,TRBD2,many,TRBJ2-7,TGCGCCAGCAGCAATCGACTAGCGGGAGTTAACGAGCAGTACTTC,CASSNRLAGVNEQYF
TRBV9,18,TRBD2,.,TRBJ2-1,TGTGCCAGCAGCTACAGGACTAGCGGGAGTGTCTCCTACAATGAGCAGTTCTTC,CASSYRTSGSVSYNEQFF
TRBV20-1,11,.,many,TRBJ2-7,TGCAGTGCGGGGGTATCCTACGAGCAGTACTTC,CSAGVSYEQYF
TRBV5-1,15,TRBD2,many,TRBJ2-1,TGCGCCAGCAGCTTGGGTCTAGCGGGCTACAATGAGCAGTTCTTC,CASSLGLAGYNEQFF
TRBV19,12,.,.,TRBJ1-2,TGTGCCAGCACGTCCAACCTGTATGGCTACACCTTC,CASTSNLYGYTF